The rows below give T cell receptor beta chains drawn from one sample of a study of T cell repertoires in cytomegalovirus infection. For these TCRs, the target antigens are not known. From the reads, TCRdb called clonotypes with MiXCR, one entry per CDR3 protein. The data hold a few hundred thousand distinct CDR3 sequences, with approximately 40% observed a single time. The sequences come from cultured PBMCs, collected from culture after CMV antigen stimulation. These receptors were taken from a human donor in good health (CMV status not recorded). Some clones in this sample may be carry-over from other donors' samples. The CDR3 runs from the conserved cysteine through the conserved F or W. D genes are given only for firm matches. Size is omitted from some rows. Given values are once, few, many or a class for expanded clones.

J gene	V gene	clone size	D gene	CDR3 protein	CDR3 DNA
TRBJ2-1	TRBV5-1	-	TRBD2	CASSLARGGSSYNEQFF	TGCGCCAGCAGCTTGGCCCGGGGGGGTAGCTCCTACAATGAGCAGTTCTTC
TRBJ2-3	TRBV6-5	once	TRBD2	CASRRTSGGHSTDTQYF	TGTGCCAGCAGGAGGACTAGCGGGGGCCATAGCACAGATACGCAGTATTTT
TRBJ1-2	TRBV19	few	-	CASSIWDVGPYGYTF	TGTGCCAGTAGTATATGGGACGTGGGACCCTATGGCTACACCTTC
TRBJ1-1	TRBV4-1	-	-	CASSLRGEGLAEAFF	TGCGCCAGCAGCCTCCGGGGGGAAGGGCTCGCTGAAGCTTTCTTT
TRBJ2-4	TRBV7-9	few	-	CASSIRDGAKNIQYF	TGTGCCAGCAGCATTAGGGATGGGGCCAAAAACATTCAGTACTTC
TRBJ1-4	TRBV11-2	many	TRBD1	CASSVIGQGEKLFF	TGTGCCAGCAGCGTTATAGGACAGGGAGAAAAACTGTTTTTT
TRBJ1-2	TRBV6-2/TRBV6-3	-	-	CASSYAESYGYTF	TGTGCCAGCAGTTACGCGGAGTCCTATGGCTACACCTTC
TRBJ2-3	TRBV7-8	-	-	CASSWQGRATDTQYF	TGTGCCAGCAGCTGGCAGGGGAGAGCCACAGATACGCAGTATTTT
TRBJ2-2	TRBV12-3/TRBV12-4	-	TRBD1	CASRPTGTTGELFF	TGTGCCAGCAGGCCGACAGGGACCACCGGGGAGCTGTTTTTT
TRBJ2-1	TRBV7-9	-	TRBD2	CASSTPRGGLVNEQFF	TGTGCCAGCAGCACCCCGCGGGGGGGCCTTGTCAATGAGCAGTTCTTC
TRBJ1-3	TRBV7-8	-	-	CASSYNGGIGNTIYF	TGTGCCAGCAGCTACAACGGGGGGATAGGAAACACCATATATTTT
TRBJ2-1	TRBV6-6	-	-	CASNRGLPRNEQFF	TGTGCCAGCAACCGGGGGCTACCTCGTAATGAGCAGTTCTTC
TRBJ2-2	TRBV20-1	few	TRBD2	CSAPVAGGQHTGELFF	TGCAGTGCTCCAGTGGCGGGGGGGCAGCACACCGGGGAGCTGTTTTTT
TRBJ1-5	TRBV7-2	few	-	CASSLWEGVYQPQHF	TGTGCCAGCAGCTTATGGGAGGGGGTTTATCAGCCCCAGCATTTT
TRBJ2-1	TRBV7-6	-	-	CASSRLPGNEQFF	TGTGCCAGCAGCCGACTTCCGGGGAATGAGCAGTTCTTC
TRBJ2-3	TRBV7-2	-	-	CASSSTGILEDTQYF	TGTGCCAGCAGCTCAACAGGGATTCTGGAAGATACGCAGTATTTT
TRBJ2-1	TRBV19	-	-	CASSPIYYNEQFF	TGTGCCAGTAGTCCTATATACTACAATGAGCAGTTCTTC
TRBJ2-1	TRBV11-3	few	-	CASSPGENEQFF	TGTGCCAGCAGCCCAGGGGAAAATGAGCAGTTCTTC
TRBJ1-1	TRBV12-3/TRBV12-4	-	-	CASSLGGGAEAFF	TGTGCCAGCAGTTTGGGCGGTGGGGCTGAAGCTTTCTTT
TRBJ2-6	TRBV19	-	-	CASSMVAVVYSGANVLTF	TGTGCCAGTAGTATGGTAGCCGTGGTGTACTCTGGGGCCAACGTCCTGACTTTC
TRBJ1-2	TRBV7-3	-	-	CASSTRQLDYGYTF	TGTGCCAGCAGCACCCGACAGCTCGACTATGGCTACACCTTC
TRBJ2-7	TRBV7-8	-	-	CASSPRTVVREQYF	TGTGCCAGCAGCCCACGGACAGTTGTACGAGAGCAGTACTTC
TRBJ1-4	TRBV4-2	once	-	CASSQRIAVEKLFF	TGTGCCAGCAGCCAAAGGATCGCAGTTGAAAAACTGTTTTTT
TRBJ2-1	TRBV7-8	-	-	CASSSDWNEQFF	TGTGCCAGCAGCTCGGACTGGAATGAGCAGTTCTTC
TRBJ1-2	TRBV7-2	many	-	CASSTGRGYGYTF	TGTGCCAGCAGCACAGGTCGGGGCTATGGCTACACCTTC
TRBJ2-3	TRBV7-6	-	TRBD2	CASSLAAGVTDTQYF	TGTGCCAGCAGCCTAGCCGCGGGAGTAACAGATACGCAGTATTTT
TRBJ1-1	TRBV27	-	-	CASSRTYAGVENTEAFF	TGTGCCAGCTCCAGGACATACGCAGGGGTCGAGAACACTGAAGCTTTCTTT
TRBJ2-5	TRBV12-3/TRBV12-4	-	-	CASSLAPQSGFNQETQYF	TGTGCCAGCAGTTTAGCGCCGCAAAGCGGGTTTAACCAAGAGACCCAGTACTTC
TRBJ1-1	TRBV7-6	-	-	CASKQNTEAFF	TGTGCCAGCAAGCAGAACACTGAAGCTTTCTTT
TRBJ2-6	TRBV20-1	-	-	CSASGPGAGANVLTF	TGCAGTGCTAGTGGTCCGGGGGCGGGGGCCAACGTCCTGACTTTC
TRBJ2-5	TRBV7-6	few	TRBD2	CASSQAGSGRAQETQYF	TGTGCCAGCAGCCAAGCCGGAAGCGGGAGGGCCCAAGAGACCCAGTACTTC
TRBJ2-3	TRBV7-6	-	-	CASSPLDGGGTQYF	TGTGCCAGCAGCCCCCTCGACGGGGGTGGGACGCAGTATTTT
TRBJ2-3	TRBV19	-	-	CASRKTGTDTQYF	TGTGCCAGTCGTAAAACAGGGACCGATACGCAGTATTTT
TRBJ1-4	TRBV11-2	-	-	CASSSIGGAVEKLFF	TGTGCCAGCAGCTCGATCGGGGGGGCCGTTGAAAAACTGTTTTTT
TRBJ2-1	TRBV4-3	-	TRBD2	CASSQVLAGVDEQFF	TGCGCCAGCAGCCAAGTACTAGCGGGAGTGGATGAGCAGTTCTTC
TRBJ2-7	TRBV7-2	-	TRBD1	CASSLRTGEPYEQYF	TGTGCCAGCAGCTTACGGACAGGGGAACCCTACGAGCAGTACTTC
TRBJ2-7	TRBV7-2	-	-	CASSLTGSDEQYF	TGTGCCAGCAGCCTAACCGGGTCCGACGAGCAGTACTTC
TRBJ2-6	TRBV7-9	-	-	CASSPGGRQGLSGANVLTF	TGTGCCAGCAGCCCAGGCGGGCGCCAGGGACTCTCTGGGGCCAACGTCCTGACTTTC
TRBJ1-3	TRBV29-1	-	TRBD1	CSVDQGENTIYF	TGCAGCGTTGATCAGGGGGAAAACACCATATATTTT